These 10 T cell receptor beta chains were all obtained from the same sample, sequenced in a study of blood T cell repertoires in COVID-19. This table comes from immunoSEQ multiplex PCR, and its TCRdb copy is limited to in-frame clones, with some not included. The sample has approximately 180,000 clones, approximately 79% seen once. Sequencing used PBMCs or T cells enriched from blood (not recorded which). The receptor source for this set is an older woman with acute COVID-19.

The chain links TRBV11-2 to TRBJ1-2; D uncertain. Germline V gene lookup returns CDR1 SGHAT and CDR2 FQNNGV. The V end was cut by 4 bases, the J end by 11 bases, with 11 bases between. This CDR3 is 11 amino acids long. For the CDR3, the DNA is TGTGCCAGCAGCTCCAACTACGGTTACACCTTC. It translates to CASSSNYGYTF.

This chain joins TRBV6-5 and TRBJ2-7, with 8 bases aligning to TRBD2. This CDR3 contains 16 residues. The V segment lost 4 bases and the J segment 1 base; nucleotides outside the gene matches: 9. Germline V gene lookup returns CDR1 MNHEY and CDR2 SVGAGI. CDR3 nucleotide sequence: TGTGCCAGCAGTTCCCCTGCCGCGGGGGGTTCCTACGAGCAGTACTTC. Translating it yields CASSSPAAGGSYEQYF.

The rearrangement joins TRBV15 to TRBJ2-5, with TRBD2 identical over 9 bases. This CDR3 spans 15 amino acids. Germline loops: CDR1 LNHNV, CDR2 YYDKDF (reference sequence). J was trimmed by 7 bases and V by 1 base; bases with no gene match: 7. CDR3 nucleotide sequence: TGTGCCACCAGCAGAGCTAGCGGGATTCGGGGGACCCAGTACTTC. Translated: CATSRASGIRGTQYF.

The chain joins TRBV11-2 to TRBJ2-1; perhaps TRBD2 as D (5 bases). Trimming removed 1 base from V and 4 bases from J, with 11 bases in between. This CDR3 has 15 amino acids. Per germline, CDR1 SGHAT and CDR2 FQNNGV. CDR3 DNA sequence: TGTGCCAGCAGCTTAGGAGCTAGCCGATACAATGAGCAGTTCTTC. This gives the protein CASSLGASRYNEQFF.

This clone has a single count. The chain has TRBV9 and TRBJ1-5; weak D call: TRBD1 (6 bases). CDR1 is SGDLS and CDR2 is YYNGEE in the germline V gene. The CDR3 length is 16 residues. Deletions cut 4 bases from V and 4 bases from J, with 18 bases between. The CDR3 here is CASSNSTGIRNQPQHF. In DNA, the CDR3 is TGTGCCAGCAGCAATTCAACAGGGATTCGGAATCAGCCCCAGCATTTT. Full variable domain (rest looked up from reference TRBV9 and TRBJ1-5): DSGVTQTPKHLITATGQRVTLRCSPRSGDLSVYWYQQSLDQGLQFLIQYYNGEERAKGNILERFSAQQFPDLHSELNLSSLELGDSALYFCASSNSTGIRNQPQHFGDGTRLSIL.

The J gene is TRBJ2-3, the V gene TRBV11-2; 9 positions match TRBD2. The CDR3 has 16 amino acids. V shed 2 bases, J shed 2 bases, and the junction held 5 bases outside the gene matches. From germline, CDR1 is SGHAT and CDR2 FQNNGV. The CDR3 is CASSLLTSGNTDTQYF. CDR3 nucleotides: TGTGCCAGCAGCTTATTGACTAGCGGTAACACAGATACGCAGTATTTT.

The J gene is TRBJ1-2, the V gene TRBV4-3; 9 nucleotides agree with TRBD1. V trimming: 2 bases; J trimming: 6 bases; junction bases outside the gene matches: 10. The length of the CDR3 is 16 residues. Germline V lookup: CDR1 LGHNA, CDR2 YSLEER. CDR3 sequence: CASSQLTLGQGNGYTF. In DNA form, the CDR3 reads TGCGCCAGCAGCCAACTCACCCTAGGACAGGGGAATGGCTACACCTTC.

This clone was detected only once. This sequence joins TRBV24-1 and TRBJ2-7; 11 positions match TRBD2. Germline V gene sequence: CDR1 KGHDR, CDR2 SFDVKD. This CDR3 has 16 residues. V shed 3 bases and J 2 bases; nucleotides not matched to a gene: 5. Here the CDR3 DNA reads TGTGCCACCAGTGATCCACTAGCGGGAGCTCCCTACGAGCAGTACTTC. Amino acids: CATSDPLAGAPYEQYF.

This rearrangement joins TRBV4-3 to TRBJ1-1, with D hard to call. Per germline, CDR1 LGHNA and CDR2 YSLEER. V lost 10 bases, J lost 0 bases, and 15 bases lay in between. The CDR3 is made up of 14 amino acids. CDR3 nucleotide sequence: TGCGCCACCAACGACGGGGTTCTGAACACTGAAGCTTTCTTT. It encodes CATNDGVLNTEAFF.

The chain carries TRBV14 and TRBJ1-1; D uncertain. Looked up from germline, CDR1 is SGHDN and CDR2 is FVKESK. The V end lost 4 bases, the J end lost 4 bases, and 7 bases lay between the germline ends. The length of the CDR3 is 12 residues. CDR3 amino acids: CASSREGTEAFF. The CDR3 DNA reads TGTGCCAGCAGCCGGGAGGGCACTGAAGCTTTCTTT.